These 8 T cell receptor beta chains originate from one sample sequenced in a study of blood T cells in healthy people across ages. With a J-beta primer mix and a sample-barcoded 5' primer, a second PCR ran 7 to 11 cycles. A single record per CDR3 protein comes from TCRdb applying MiXCR to the 5' RACE reads. This sample has about 780,000 distinct CDR3 sequences, with 20% to 30% found just once. The data also belong to a second study, concerning T cells of mothers and their children.

The sample taken for sequencing was blood. All receptors come from a boy younger than 18 in good health.

This clonotype occurred many times. This sequence joins TRBV9 and TRBJ1-2; D is possibly TRBD1 (5 bases). V lost 4 bases to trimming and J lost 6 bases, with 7 bases between them. The CDR3 covers 11 residues. The germline V gene has CDR1 SGDLS and CDR2 YYNGEE. The CDR3 protein is CASSPQDGYTF. The CDR3 bases are TGTGCCAGCAGCCCACAGGATGGCTACACCTTC.

This clonotype was detected only a few times. This chain connects TRBV12-3 or TRBV12-4 to TRBJ2-7; 10 nucleotides line up with TRBD2. After removal of 1 base from V and 7 bases from J, the junction contained 10 bases not matched to a gene. The length of the CDR3 is 16 residues. The CDR3 loop is CASSLESAGGPREQYF. Here the CDR3 DNA reads TGTGCCAGCAGTTTAGAGTCAGCGGGGGGGCCGCGGGAGCAGTACTTC.

The chain is built from TRBV5-1 and TRBJ2-7; 10 positions match TRBD2. The length of the CDR3 is 16 residues. The germline V gene has CDR1 SGHRS and CDR2 YFSETQ. V shed 5 bases and J 6 bases; nucleotides not matched to a gene: 14. DNA of the CDR3: TGCGCCAGCAGTGGGAGCGGCCTAGCGGGGGAAGGCGAGCAGTACTTC. This sequence encodes CASSGSGLAGEGEQYF.

This clonotype was observed many times. Sequence at one end of the junction differs from germline and may be a read error. The chain is built from TRBV4-1 and TRBJ2-2; D may be TRBD1 or TRBD2 (5 bases each). The CDR3 loop spans 15 amino acids. Germline loops: CDR1 MGHRA, CDR2 YSYEKL. CDR3 DNA: TGTGCCAGCAGCCAAGGCCAGGGCGGGACCGGGGAGCTGTTTTTT. Its protein product is CASSQGQGGTGELFF.

This clonotype turned up a few times. This chain links TRBV19 with TRBJ1-1; D remains unclear. The V and J ends lost 5 bases and 10 bases respectively, with 14 bases between them. CDR1 is LNHDA and CDR2 is SQIVND in the germline V gene (reference sequence). CDR3 length equals 12 residues. CDR3 nucleotides: TGTGCCAGTAGTCCGGAAGCGGAGGCAGCTTTCTTT. Translating gives CASSPEAEAAFF.

This chain links TRBV3-1 with TRBJ1-2; 10 bases map to TRBD1. The ends lost 4 bases at V and 7 bases at J; junction bases unmatched: 6. Germline loops: CDR1 LGHDT, CDR2 YNNKEL (reference sequence). This CDR3 contains 14 residues. For the CDR3, the DNA is TGTGCCAGCAGCCCACGGGGACAGGGGTCTGGCTACACCTTC. Its translation is CASSPRGQGSGYTF. The variable domain in full, with the rest retrieved from reference TRBV3-1 and TRBJ1-2, is DTAVSQTPKYLVTQMGNDKSIKCEQNLGHDTMYWYKQDSKKFLKIMFSYNNKELIINETVPNRFSPKSPDKAHLNLHINSLELGDSAVYFCASSPRGQGSGYTFGSGTRLTVV.

This clonotype was recorded once. The chain uses TRBV12-3 or TRBV12-4 and TRBJ2-2, with D unclear. The CDR3 loop spans 13 amino acids. The V and J ends lost 6 bases and 8 bases respectively, with 13 bases between them. The CDR3 bases are TGTGCCAGCAGCCCTGGCCCCAGGGGGGAGCTGTTTTTT. It translates to CASSPGPRGELFF.

This chain connects TRBV6-2 or TRBV6-3 to TRBJ2-7; 9 nucleotides align to TRBD1. Trimming took 6 bases from V and 0 from J; bases not matched to a gene: 9. This CDR3 comprises 16 residues. Germline CDR1 reads MNHEY; CDR2 reads SVGEGT. The CDR3 coding sequence is TGTGCCAGCAGCCTAAATGACAGGGGGGGCTCCTACGAGCAGTACTTC. As protein: CASSLNDRGGSYEQYF.